These 12 T cell receptor beta chains share one sample of origin, sequenced in a study. Sequencing was performed with immunoSEQ multiplex PCR; in TCRdb, only in-frame clones are kept and a portion is missing. Counted here are 68,000 or so clones, roughly 95% occurring once; the ten biggest clones make up 4% to 5%. Sequences were obtained from PBMCs. These receptor sequences come from a man aged 40-50 years with rheumatoid arthritis.

This chain uses TRBV11-2 with TRBJ2-1, with D unresolved. The CDR3 is 12 residues long. V lost 0 bases to trimming and J lost 8 bases, with 5 bases between them. Germline assignment: CDR1 SGHAT and CDR2 FQNNGV. CDR3 sequence: CASSLEVYEQFF. In DNA form, the CDR3 reads TGTGCCAGCAGCTTAGAGGTATATGAGCAGTTCTTC.

The J gene is TRBJ2-3, the V gene TRBV27; D is tentatively TRBD1 or TRBD2 (5 bases each). The V and J ends lost 3 bases and 6 bases respectively, with 16 bases between them. CDR1 MNHEY and CDR2 SMNVEV come from the germline V gene (reference sequence). CDR3 size: 15 residues. CDR3 sequence reads: CASSFSFTEGDTQYF. DNA for the CDR3: TGTGCCAGCAGTTTCTCGTTCACCGAGGGGGATACGCAGTATTTT.

The chain couples TRBV10-3 to TRBJ2-7; the D gene is possibly TRBD2 (6 bases). The ends were cut back, 4 bases at V and 3 bases at J, with 10 bases in the middle. This CDR3 has 13 amino acids. Germline V gene lookup returns CDR1 ENHRY and CDR2 SYGVKD. The DNA of the CDR3 is TGTGCCATCAGTGGGGGGGAAAGCTACGAGCAGTACTTC. This encodes CAISGGESYEQYF.

The chain is built from TRBV5-1 and TRBJ2-7; 9 bases are a match to TRBD1. V trimming: 3 bases; J trimming: 3 bases; junction bases outside the gene matches: 4. CDR1 is SGHRS, CDR2 YFSETQ, per germline. The CDR3 has 14 amino acids. CDR3 bases: TGCGCCAGCAGCTGGGGGACAGGGATCTACGAGCAGTACTTC. Its protein product is CASSWGTGIYEQYF.

The chain uses TRBV11-2 and TRBJ2-7; 7 nucleotides line up with TRBD2. The CDR3 totals 12 residues. The germline V gene has CDR1 SGHAT and CDR2 FQNNGV. The trim removed 5 bases at V and 7 bases at J, leaving 5 bases unmatched. CDR3 sequence: CASSPGGREQYF. CDR3 nucleotide sequence: TGTGCCAGCAGCCCCGGGGGGAGGGAGCAGTACTTC.

The rearrangement uses TRBV27 and TRBJ2-3; 8 bases are shared with TRBD1. The length of the CDR3 is 15 residues. Germline V lookup: CDR1 MNHEY, CDR2 SMNVEV (reference sequence). The V segment lost 4 bases and the J segment 0 bases; nucleotides outside the gene matches: 3. The CDR3 region is CASSSRTGSTDTQYF. DNA of the CDR3: TGTGCCAGCAGTTCCCGGACAGGGAGCACAGATACGCAGTATTTT.

V and J are TRBV27 and TRBJ2-7, with a possible D match to TRBD2 (5 bases). The CDR3 consists of 13 residues. Trimming cost V 3 bases and J 4 bases, with 10 bases left between them. CDR1 MNHEY and CDR2 SMNVEV come from the germline V gene (reference sequence). Written as DNA, the CDR3 is TGTGCCAGCAGTTTCTCTCGGGGATACGAGCAGTACTTC. Protein: CASSFSRGYEQYF.

This chain uses TRBV10-3 with TRBJ1-5; possible D gene TRBD1, 5 bases. V was cut by 8 bases and J by 1 base, with 9 bases left in between. CDR1 and CDR2 from the germline V gene are ENHRY and SYGVKD. The CDR3 is 13 residues long. In nucleotides, the CDR3 is TGTGCCATCGGTAGACAGAGCAATCAGCCCCAGCATTTT. It codes for CAIGRQSNQPQHF.

V usage is TRBV6-6 and J usage is TRBJ2-7; a weak D match, TRBD2 (5 bases). Germline V gene data show CDR1 as MNHNY and CDR2 as SVGAGI (reference sequence). CDR3 length: 14 amino acids. The germline V and J ends were trimmed by 3 bases and 2 bases, with 11 bases remaining between them. CDR3 bases: TGTGCCAGCAGTTATCCCGGGAACACCTACGAGCAGTACTTC. This translates into CASSYPGNTYEQYF.

The J gene is TRBJ1-1, the V gene TRBV5-1; D is perhaps TRBD1 (5 bases). The germline V and J ends were trimmed by 3 bases and 1 base, with 10 bases remaining between them. Germline CDR1 and CDR2: SGHRS and YFSETQ. CDR3 length: 14 residues. DNA of the CDR3: TGCGCCAGCAGCTCCGTTCAGGGGAACACTGAAGCTTTCTTT. This translates into CASSSVQGNTEAFF. The full variable domain, in which reference TRBV5-1 and TRBJ1-1 provide the parts outside the CDR3, is KAGVTQTPRYLIKTRGQQVTLSCSPISGHRSVSWYQQTPGQGLQFLFEYFSETQRNKGNFPGRFSGRQFSNSRSEMNVSTLELGDSALYLCASSSVQGNTEAFFGQGTRLTVV.

V is TRBV7-2 and J is TRBJ1-1; possible D gene TRBD1, 6 bases. This CDR3 has 15 amino acids. Germline-derived CDR1 and CDR2 are SGHTA and FQGNSA. Trimming left V 4 bases short and J 6 bases short, with 18 bases between. CDR3 protein: CASSSWGGAWAEAFF. CDR3 coding DNA: TGTGCCAGCAGCTCCTGGGGGGGCGCTTGGGCTGAAGCTTTCTTT.

The chain carries TRBV20-1 and TRBJ1-4, with 8 bases aligning to TRBD1. V was clipped by 3 bases and J by 7 bases; unmatched bases: 13. CDR1 is DFQATT and CDR2 is SNEGSKA in the germline V gene (reference sequence). The CDR3 has 16 amino acids. CDR3 nucleotides: TGCAGTGCTAGTGGGGGGACGACAGGGGTGGGTGAAAAACTGTTTTTT. Its translation: CSASGGTTGVGEKLFF.